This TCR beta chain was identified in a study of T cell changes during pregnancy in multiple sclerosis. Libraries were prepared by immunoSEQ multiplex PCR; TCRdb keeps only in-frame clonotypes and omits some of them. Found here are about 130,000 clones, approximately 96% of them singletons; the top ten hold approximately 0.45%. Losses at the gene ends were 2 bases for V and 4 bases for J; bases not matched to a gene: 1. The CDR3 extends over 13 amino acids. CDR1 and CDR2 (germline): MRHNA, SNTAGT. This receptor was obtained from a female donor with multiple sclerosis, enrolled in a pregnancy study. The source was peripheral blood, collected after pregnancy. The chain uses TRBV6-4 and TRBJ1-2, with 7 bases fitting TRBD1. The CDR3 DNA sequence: TGTGCCAGCAGTGACGGGACAGTCTATGGCTACACCTTC. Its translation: CASSDGTVYGYTF.